The sequence of this T cell receptor (beta chain) was determined in a study of blood T cell repertoires in COVID-19. This table comes from immunoSEQ multiplex PCR, and its TCRdb copy is limited to in-frame clones, with some not included. The sample includes some 520,000 clones, about 88% seen only once; the top ten take roughly 0.84%. The germline CDR1 and CDR2 sequences are SGHDT and YYEEEE. CDR3 length equals 14 residues. V was trimmed by 2 bases and J by 6 bases, leaving 15 bases between them. Sequenced input: peripheral blood. The chain carries TRBV5-6 and TRBJ2-7; D might be TRBD1 (6 bases). The TCR originated in a man aged 18 to 30 with COVID-19, enrolled during active disease. As DNA, the CDR3 is TGTGCCAGCAGCTTAAACAGGGATGGGGCCGAGCAGTACTTC. Translated, it gives CASSLNRDGAEQYF. Based on the CDR3 plus reference TRBV5-6 and TRBJ2-7, the full variable domain is DAGVTQSPTHLIKTRGQQVTLRCSPKSGHDTVSWYQQALGQGPQFIFQYYEEEERQRGNFPDRFSGHQFPNYSSELNVNALLLGDSALYLCASSLNRDGAEQYFGPGTRLTVT.